These 23 T cell receptor beta chains were all obtained from the same sample, sequenced in a study of cytomegalovirus exposure and HLA in healthy donors. Using immunoSEQ multiplex PCR, the repertoire was profiled, and TCRdb retains in-frame clones only, with some absent. This table has 100,000 to 150,000 clones, roughly nine tenths appearing once. Sequenced input: PBMCs. Source of these receptors: a woman aged 18-30 years in good health and CMV-seronegative.

This chain connects TRBV7-8 to TRBJ1-4; D uncertain. Germline V gives CDR1 SGHVS, CDR2 FQNEAQ. Trimming cost V 5 bases and J 0 bases, with 16 bases left between them. The CDR3 has 17 residues. Written as DNA, the CDR3 is TGTGCCAGCAGCCCCCGGGGAACGAGAGCAACTAATGAAAAACTGTTTTTT. As protein: CASSPRGTRATNEKLFF.

The rearrangement links TRBV5-4 to TRBJ1-2; D not resolved. The CDR3 length is 17 residues. The V end was cut by 8 bases, the J end by 4 bases, with 27 bases between. Germline CDR1 and CDR2: SGHNT and YYREEE (reference sequence). This CDR3 reads CARPLKDPDGRFYGYTF. DNA of the CDR3: TGTGCCAGGCCTCTCAAGGATCCGGACGGGAGGTTCTATGGCTACACCTTC.

The V and J genes are TRBV11-3 and TRBJ2-7; perhaps TRBD1 as D (6 bases). CDR1 is SGHNT and CDR2 is YENEEA in the germline V gene. The CDR3 extends over 11 amino acids. With 4 bases removed from V and 7 bases from J, the gap between germline ends came to 8 bases. The CDR3 nucleotides read TGTGCCAGCAGCTCCAGGGGTGAGCAGTACTTC. Its translation is CASSSRGEQYF. Supplemented by reference TRBV11-3 and TRBJ2-7, the full variable domain reads EAGVVQSPRYKIIEKKQPVAFWCNPISGHNTLYWYLQNLGQGPELLIRYENEEAVDDSQLPKDRFSAERLKGVDSTLKIQPAELGDSAVYLCASSSRGEQYFGPGTRLTVT.

The rearrangement links TRBV6-6 to TRBJ1-1, with D perhaps TRBD1 (6 bases). The V and J ends lost 5 bases and 8 bases respectively, with 15 bases between them. Germline V gives CDR1 MNHNY, CDR2 SVGAGI (reference sequence). This CDR3 is 13 amino acids long. Here the CDR3 reads CASSRSGGAEAFF. The DNA for the CDR3 is TGTGCCAGCAGTAGAAGTGGGGGCGCAGAAGCTTTCTTT.

The V and J genes are TRBV11-1 and TRBJ1-1; D remains unclear. Germline assignment: CDR1 SGHAT and CDR2 FQDESV (reference sequence). V was shortened by 8 bases and J by 0 bases, with 10 bases between the two germline ends. The CDR3 spans 13 residues. CDR3 nucleotide sequence: TGTGCCAGCCGGGAACAGCTGAACACTGAAGCTTTCTTT. Protein: CASREQLNTEAFF.

The rearrangement links TRBV15 to TRBJ1-1, with 8 bases aligning to TRBD1. The CDR3 sequence is 15 residues long. The germline V gene encodes CDR1 LNHNV and CDR2 YYDKDF (reference sequence). Trimming took 0 bases from V and 1 from J; bases not matched to a gene: 1. This CDR3 reads CATSRDQGANTEAFF. Here the CDR3 DNA reads TGTGCCACCAGCAGAGATCAGGGGGCGAACACTGAAGCTTTCTTT.

This clone was observed a handful of times. The gene calls are TRBV2 and TRBJ1-6; D is ambiguous. V was cut by 6 bases and J by 4 bases, with 7 bases left in between. Germline V lookup: CDR1 SNHLY, CDR2 FYNNEI. This CDR3 contains 13 residues. CDR3 bases: TGTGCCAGCAGGACGGGGTATAATTCACCCCTCCACTTT. It specifies CASRTGYNSPLHF.

The rearrangement joins TRBV28 to TRBJ1-4, with TRBD1 as a possible D gene (6 bases). Trimming pared 6 bases from V and 5 bases from J, leaving 16 bases between. The germline V gene has CDR1 MDHEN and CDR2 SYDVKM. The CDR3 has 15 residues. CDR3 DNA: TGTGCCAGCAGACCGCCCAGGGGTTCGAATGAAAAACTGTTTTTT. This gives the protein CASRPPRGSNEKLFF.

V gene TRBV7-3 combines with J gene TRBJ2-7; tentative D call: TRBD2 (6 bases). The length of the CDR3 is 15 residues. V was pared by 5 bases and J by 1 base, with 15 bases between. CDR1 SGHTA and CDR2 FQGTGA come from the germline V gene. CDR3: CASSKGSGVSYEQYF. CDR3 in DNA: TGTGCCAGCAGCAAAGGCTCGGGGGTATCCTACGAGCAGTACTTC.

The chain links TRBV25-1 to TRBJ1-2; possibly TRBD1 for D (6 bases). The V gene's germline CDR1 is MGHDK and CDR2 SYGVNS. CDR3 size: 13 residues. V lost 4 bases, J lost 9 bases, and 15 bases lay in between. CDR3 in amino acids: CASSAAWGRSYTF. CDR3 in DNA: TGTGCCAGCAGTGCCGCTTGGGGGCGAAGCTACACCTTC.

The genes are TRBV13 and TRBJ1-4, with D possibly matching TRBD1 (6 bases). The ends were cut back, 1 base at V and 6 bases at J, with 15 bases in the middle. CDR3 size: 16 residues. CDR1 is PRHDT, CDR2 FYEKMQ, per germline (reference sequence). The CDR3 DNA reads TGTGCCAGCAGCTTAGCCTCCAGGGGAGGGGATGAAAAACTGTTTTTT. Translation gives CASSLASRGGDEKLFF.

This chain joins TRBV7-3 and TRBJ2-1; 9 bases are shared with TRBD1. Germline V CDR1 and CDR2: SGHTA, FQGTGA. V lost 2 bases, J lost 4 bases, and 3 bases stayed unmatched. The CDR3 is 15 amino acids. The CDR3 reads CASSLGGQGYNEQFF. The CDR3 nucleotides are TGTGCCAGCAGCTTAGGGGGACAGGGTTACAATGAGCAGTTCTTC.

The chain employs TRBV5-1 and TRBJ1-5; D is possibly TRBD1 (5 bases). Germline V lookup: CDR1 SGHRS, CDR2 YFSETQ. Trimming removed 0 bases from V and 5 bases from J, with 9 bases in between. This CDR3 is built from 14 residues. In DNA, the CDR3 is TGCGCCAGCAGCTTGGGGCAAGGGGATCAGCCCCAGCATTTT. It encodes CASSLGQGDQPQHF. Combining the CDR3 with reference TRBV5-1 and TRBJ1-5 gives the whole variable domain KAGVTQTPRYLIKTRGQQVTLSCSPISGHRSVSWYQQTPGQGLQFLFEYFSETQRNKGNFPGRFSGRQFSNSRSEMNVSTLELGDSALYLCASSLGQGDQPQHFGDGTRLSIL.

The J gene is TRBJ2-2, the V gene TRBV7-3, with 7 bases fitting TRBD1. Germline V gene sequence: CDR1 SGHTA, CDR2 FQGTGA. The CDR3 has 12 amino acids. Trimming cost V 8 bases and J 6 bases; bases outside gene matches: 3. The CDR3 reads CASGTGAGELFF. In nucleotides, the CDR3 is TGTGCCAGCGGCACAGGGGCCGGGGAGCTGTTTTTT.

V is TRBV5-1 and J is TRBJ1-5; 11 bases map to TRBD1. The CDR3 has 15 residues. CDR1 and CDR2 from the germline V gene are SGHRS and YFSETQ. J was trimmed by 8 bases and V by 5 bases; bases with no gene match: 9. CDR3 sequence reads: CASRAGTGGTEPQHF. CDR3 coding DNA: TGCGCCAGCAGGGCCGGGACAGGGGGTACGGAGCCCCAGCATTTT.

The chain employs TRBV9 and TRBJ1-1; D perhaps matches TRBD1 (6 bases). The CDR3 runs to 12 residues. The V gene's germline CDR1 is SGDLS and CDR2 YYNGEE. V lost 4 bases, J lost 3 bases, and 7 bases lay in between. Written as DNA, the CDR3 is TGTGCCAGCAGCTCAGGGGACACTGAAGCTTTCTTT. Amino acid sequence: CASSSGDTEAFF.

The chain couples TRBV5-6 to TRBJ1-1; D is uncertain. Between the trimmed V and J ends, which lost 0 bases and 1 base, there was a span of 4 bases. Germline CDR1 and CDR2: SGHDT and YYEEEE. The CDR3 is 13 residues long. CDR3 loop: CASSLAGNTEAFF. DNA of the CDR3: TGTGCCAGCAGCTTGGCAGGGAACACTGAAGCTTTCTTT.

The chain employs TRBV10-3 and TRBJ1-3; D is uncertain. Trimming removed 3 bases from V and 0 bases from J, with 9 bases in between. The CDR3 covers 15 residues. The V gene's germline CDR1 is ENHRY and CDR2 SYGVKD. The CDR3 reads CAISDLSSSGNTIYF. The CDR3 DNA sequence: TGTGCCATCAGTGATCTTTCCAGCTCTGGAAACACCATATATTTT.

The chain links TRBV7-8 to TRBJ2-3, with 10 bases fitting TRBD2. The CDR3 sequence is 17 residues long. Germline CDR1 and CDR2: SGHVS and FQNEAQ. V dropped 0 bases and J dropped 2; count of bases not matched to a gene: 5. Written as DNA, the CDR3 is TGTGCCAGCAGCTTAGCTTTAGCGGGGGGAATCACAGATACGCAGTATTTT. Protein: CASSLALAGGITDTQYF.

The J gene is TRBJ1-1, the V gene TRBV6-6; 8 positions agree with TRBD1. CDR3 size: 16 residues. V lost 6 bases, J lost 0 bases, and 9 bases stayed unmatched. Germline-derived CDR1 and CDR2 are MNHNY and SVGAGI (reference sequence). The chain's CDR3 is CASRPRQGSMNTEAFF. In DNA, the CDR3 is TGTGCCAGCAGACCCCGACAGGGGAGTATGAACACTGAAGCTTTCTTT.

J is TRBJ2-1 and V is TRBV5-4, with D hard to call. This CDR3 contains 11 residues. The germline gives CDR1 SGHNT, CDR2 YYREEE (reference sequence). The germline V and J ends were trimmed by 0 bases and 9 bases, with 4 bases remaining between them. This CDR3 is CASSLDSEQFF. CDR3 nucleotide sequence: TGTGCCAGCAGCTTGGACAGTGAGCAGTTCTTC. Based on the CDR3 plus reference TRBV5-4 and TRBJ2-1, the full variable domain is ETGVTQSPTHLIKTRGQQVTLRCSSQSGHNTVSWYQQALGQGPQFIFQYYREEENGRGNFPPRFSGLQFPNYSSELNVNALELDDSALYLCASSLDSEQFFGPGTRLTVL.

The J gene is TRBJ1-1, the V gene TRBV9; TRBD1 might be the D (6 bases). Germline V CDR1 and CDR2: SGDLS, YYNGEE. The CDR3 sequence is 15 residues long. V lost 0 bases to trimming and J lost 8 bases, with 17 bases between them. The CDR3 bases are TGTGCCAGCAGCGTAGGGGTGGGGGCCCTGGAGGAAGCTTTCTTT. Encoded protein: CASSVGVGALEEAFF.

The chain carries TRBV7-3 and TRBJ1-2; no reliable D call. Germline lookup yields CDR1 SGHTA and CDR2 FQGTGA. There are 16 residues in the CDR3. The V end was cut by 1 base, the J end by 0 bases, with 12 bases between. The CDR3 DNA follows: TGTGCCAGCAGCTTAAATGGCAAGTCAGCTAACTATGGCTACACCTTC. Amino acid sequence: CASSLNGKSANYGYTF.